This record covers a single TCR beta chain. The antigen is unknown. The PCR had 60 Vbeta and 13 Jbeta primers. Profiled with immunoSEQ multiplex PCR; TCRdb holds only in-frame clones, not every one. The table records approximately 140,000 clones, over 70% of them present only once. This entry belongs to a study of cytomegalovirus exposure and HLA in healthy donors. Study details: The study placed over 65% of its roughly 430 genotyped donors in the Caucasian-associated ancestry cluster. Study-level results: Exclusion as indistinguishable affected some V segments, including TRBV6-2 and TRBV6-3. Analyzed later, association rates of TCRs varied across HLA loci, with DRB1 most and HLA-C fewest.

The CDR3 length is 11 residues. Trimming pared 8 bases from V and 0 bases from J, leaving 4 bases between. Per the germline V gene, CDR1 is MNHEY and CDR2 is SMNVEV (reference sequence). This receptor was obtained from a woman aged 35 to 49 in good health and CMV-seronegative. Sequencing input: PBMCs. The rearrangement joins TRBV27 to TRBJ2-5; no reliable D call. In nucleotides, the CDR3 is TGTGCCAGCCGGTACCAAGAGACCCAGTACTTC. It yields the protein CASRYQETQYF.